This TCR beta chain was identified in a study of beta chain features in type 1 diabetes. General observations from the study: The similarity of naive, central memory and Treg TCRB repertoires appeared greater among patients than among healthy donors. Type 1 diabetes patients showed a moderate but significant shortening of TCRB CDR3s in all four CD4+ subsets. Patients with type 1 diabetes carried fewer insertions and had more deletions at their VDJ junctions.

Sorting of CD4+ naive, central memory, regulatory and stem cell-like memory cells was performed via CD45RO/CCR7/CD25/CD127/CD95/CD27. Of note for this clone: What it binds is not known.

Sequencing targeted expressed TCRB transcripts, as all isolated RNA had been reverse transcribed. The average output of naive, central memory and regulatory T cell samples was several million reads. The data were produced by immunoSEQ multiplex PCR, yet TCRdb's version contains in-frame clones alone and is incomplete. The sample has about 740,000 clones; around 15% are singletons. This clonotype was obtained from a man aged 18 to 29 with type 1 diabetes. Sequenced input: naive CD4+ T cells from blood.

CDR3 bases: TGCGCCAGCAGCCAAGTCTTCAGGGGGCAGGGCACTGAAGCTTTCTTT. The encoded protein is CASSQVFRGQGTEAFF. The rearrangement links TRBV4-1 to TRBJ1-1; 8 bases map to TRBD1. Per germline, CDR1 MGHRA and CDR2 YSYEKL. CDR3 length equals 16 residues. V gave up 1 base and J gave up 4 bases; unmatched junction bases: 8.